The 8 T cell receptor beta chains listed next were all sequenced from one sample in a study of T-cell memory formation after mild COVID-19. A single record per CDR3 protein comes from TCRdb applying MiXCR to the 5' RACE reads. The repertoire has about 110,000 distinct CDR3 sequences, about 15% of them found once; the top ten carry 28%. Sample: PBMCs or a T cell subset sorted from them (not recorded which). The source of these receptors is an adult woman who had mild COVID-19 (a few samples of this study predate the infection). Cell type and time point are not known.

The V and J genes are TRBV7-6 and TRBJ2-2, with 13 bases fitting TRBD2. V gave up 5 bases and J gave up 2 bases; unmatched junction bases: 11. The CDR3 has 19 amino acids. Germline CDR1 SGHVS, CDR2 FNYEAQ. This chain's CDR3 is CASSQGPGTSGINTGELFF. Written as DNA, the CDR3 is TGTGCCAGCAGCCAGGGTCCGGGGACTAGCGGGATTAACACCGGGGAGCTGTTTTTT. The variable domain in full, with the rest retrieved from reference TRBV7-6 and TRBJ2-2, is GAGVSQSPRYKVTKRGQDVALRCDPISGHVSLYWYRQALGQGPEFLTYFNYEAQQDKSGLPNDRFSAERPEGSISTLTIQRTEQRDSAMYRCASSQGPGTSGINTGELFFGEGSRLTVL.

The chain joins TRBV27 to TRBJ2-5; D not resolved. The germline V and J ends were trimmed by 8 bases and 3 bases, with 10 bases remaining between them. The CDR3 loop spans 12 amino acids. Germline V gene sequence: CDR1 MNHEY, CDR2 SMNVEV (reference sequence). Here the CDR3 DNA reads TGTGCCAGCGCTACTGAGAAAGAGACCCAGTACTTC. It is translated as CASATEKETQYF.

This clonotype turned up a few times. The chain recombines TRBV4-3 with TRBJ2-1, with 10 bases fitting TRBD2. The V segment lost 0 bases and the J segment 9 bases; nucleotides outside the gene matches: 5. CDR1 is LGHNA and CDR2 is YSLEER in the germline V gene. The CDR3 runs 15 residues. As DNA, the CDR3 is TGCGCCAGCAGCCAAGATGTGTCTAGCGGGAGTGAGCAGTTCTTC. This translates into CASSQDVSSGSEQFF.

The chain couples TRBV4-1 to TRBJ1-6; TRBD1 agrees at 10 bases. The V gene's germline CDR1 is MGHRA and CDR2 YSYEKL. V shed 4 bases and J 9 bases; nucleotides not matched to a gene: 9. The CDR3 has 16 residues. The DNA for the CDR3 is TGCGCCAGCAGCCCCATCCAAGGACAGGGGGTTTCACCCCTCCACTTT. As protein: CASSPIQGQGVSPLHF.

This clonotype was observed a few times. The genes are TRBV4-2 and TRBJ2-7, with a weak D call TRBD1 (5 bases). This CDR3 contains 14 residues. V dropped 4 bases and J dropped 0 bases, with 10 bases sitting between them. CDR1 is LGHNA and CDR2 is YNFKEQ in the germline V gene. The CDR3: CASSPDKSSYEQYF. The CDR3 DNA follows: TGTGCCAGCAGCCCGGACAAGAGCTCCTACGAGCAGTACTTC.

This clonotype was recorded a few times. This chain uses TRBV12-3 or TRBV12-4 with TRBJ2-2; D remains unclear. This CDR3 is 11 amino acids long. V dropped 6 bases and J dropped 4 bases, with 3 bases sitting between them. In DNA, the CDR3 is TGTGCCAGCAGGAGCACCGGGGAGCTGTTTTTT. Amino acid sequence: CASRSTGELFF.

This clonotype was found many times. The V and J genes are TRBV2 and TRBJ2-1; 7 nucleotides align to TRBD2. Germline CDR1 reads SNHLY; CDR2 reads FYNNEI. This CDR3 has 12 residues. V shed 6 bases, J shed 5 bases, and the junction held 1 base outside the gene matches. Here the CDR3 reads CASRAGDNEQFF. CDR3 coding DNA: TGTGCCAGCAGGGCGGGAGACAATGAGCAGTTCTTC. The complete variable domain, with remaining parts taken from reference TRBV2 and TRBJ2-1, reads EPEVTQTPSHQVTQMGQEVILRCVPISNHLYFYWYRQILGQKVEFLVSFYNNEISEKSEIFDDQFSVERPDGSNFTLKIRSTKLEDSAMYFCASRAGDNEQFFGPGTRLTVL.

The chain has TRBV24-1 and TRBJ1-5; 7 bases agree with TRBD1. V was pared by 4 bases and J by 2 bases, with 4 bases of the junction left unmatched. Germline CDR1 and CDR2: KGHDR and SFDVKD. The CDR3 is 15 amino acids. CDR3 sequence reads: CATSDRGDGNQPQHF. CDR3 coding DNA: TGTGCCACCAGTGACAGGGGGGACGGCAATCAGCCCCAGCATTTT.